The source of this T cell receptor (beta chain) is a study of graft-versus-host responses after intestinal transplantation. Study in general: Recipients had transplants, and these were multivisceral, liver-intestinal, or isolated intestinal. Tacrolimus plus steroids were given to all recipients for roughly three years, preceded by anti-thymocyte globulin induction. Study findings and constraints: Maximum circulating GvH clone levels tracked with early post-transplant HvG decreases. Ileal or blood samples showed some GvH clones first, and such clones were also found in recipient marrow.

From the graft tissue, intraepithelial and lamina propria lymphocytes were released through processing. With respect to this clone: Antigen: not known.

Profiled with immunoSEQ multiplex PCR; TCRdb holds only in-frame clones, not every one. The sample includes roughly 4,000 clones, approximately 85% of them seen just once. V dropped 5 bases and J dropped 5 bases, with 13 bases sitting between them. Germline CDR1 is SEHNR and CDR2 is FQNEAQ (reference sequence). The CDR3 has 13 residues. This material consisted of ileum tissue, taken 650 to 670 days after intestinal transplant. The rearrangement links TRBV7-9 to TRBJ2-7; D is unresolved. This TCR derives from a human patient who received an intestinal transplant, so some T cells may come from the graft donor. The CDR3, as DNA: TGTGCCAGCAGCCCCTCTGGTTACGACGAGCAGTACTTC. Translated: CASSPSGYDEQYF.